This TCR beta chain came from a study of blood T cell repertoires in COVID-19. Background on the study: Both acute and convalescent COVID-19 samples were obtained from the United States, Italy and Spain. In each case, the material was cDNA or gDNA derived from T cells, B-cell-depleted T cells, or PBMCs.

The method was immunoSEQ multiplex PCR; TCRdb's version includes in-frame clones alone and lacks a portion of them. This table holds about 180,000 clones, around 86% found once. CDR1 and CDR2 from the germline V gene are SGHDN and FVKESK. Trimming removed 1 base from V and 7 bases from J, with 11 bases in between. The CDR3 spans 14 residues. The source is a man in his forties or fifties with active or convalescent COVID-19. The sample taken for sequencing was peripheral blood. The V and J genes are TRBV14 and TRBJ2-1, with D perhaps TRBD1 (5 bases). The CDR3 nucleotides are TGTGCCAGCAGCCAAGTTCAGGGTGGGAATGAGCAGTTCTTC. The encoded protein is CASSQVQGGNEQFF. Combining the CDR3 with reference TRBV14 and TRBJ2-1 gives the whole variable domain EAGVTQFPSHSVIEKGQTVTLRCDPISGHDNLYWYRRVMGKEIKFLLHFVKESKQDESGMPNNRFLAERTGGTYSTLKVQPAELEDSGVYFCASSQVQGGNEQFFGPGTRLTVL.